This T cell receptor (beta chain) was recorded in a study of blood T cell repertoires in COVID-19. Whole-study context: The samples span acute and convalescent COVID-19 from the United States, Italy and Spain. The cDNA or gDNA used as material had been derived from T cells, B-cell-depleted T cells, or PBMCs.

From germline, CDR1 is MNHEY and CDR2 SVGAGI. With 0 bases removed from V and 4 bases from J, the gap between germline ends came to 10 bases. CDR3 size: 15 residues. In the original workflow: Reference gene primer amplification yielded estimated nucleated cell counts. Here immunoSEQ multiplex PCR was the method, and the copy in TCRdb shows in-frame clones only, minus some. That table gives V, J and clone size, and the DNA gave D and trimming. The repertoire has some 110,000 clones, roughly two thirds of them found once; the top ten carry less than 1%. The V and J genes are TRBV6-5 and TRBJ2-1; TRBD1 is a possible D gene (6 bases). The sequenced sample consisted of peripheral blood. This TCR came from a human donor with acute or convalescent COVID-19. The donor label of this sample is uncertain. The CDR3 nucleotides read TGTGCCAGCAGTTACTCTCTGGACAGTTACAATGAGCAGTTCTTC. Amino acids: CASSYSLDSYNEQFF.